The entry below describes one T cell receptor beta chain. The data belong to a study of blood T cell repertoires in COVID-19. Study-wide context: Italy, Spain and the United States were the sources of the convalescent and acute COVID-19 samples. T cells, B-cell-depleted T cells, or PBMCs provided the cDNA or gDNA that served as material.

Repertoires were generated with immunoSEQ multiplex PCR, while TCRdb's copy carries only in-frame clones and drops some. Of a few hundred thousand clones listed, roughly 85% were seen once; the top ten hold 3.5% to 4%. This CDR3 is 15 amino acids long. Germline lookup yields CDR1 LGHNA and CDR2 YNFKEQ. Trimming removed 0 bases at V and 0 bases at J, with 7 bases between. The study recruited people aged about 18 to 89 years across more than 20 US areas. Each participant's cohort was designated according to participant-reported clinical history. The chain employs TRBV4-2 and TRBJ2-3, with D uncertain. The sequenced material came from PBMCs or T cells enriched from blood (not recorded which). This receptor was taken from a woman aged 40 to 50 with acute COVID-19. CDR3 nucleotide sequence: TGTGCCAGCAGCCAAGAGATAACAAGCACAGATACGCAGTATTTT. This codes for CASSQEITSTDTQYF.